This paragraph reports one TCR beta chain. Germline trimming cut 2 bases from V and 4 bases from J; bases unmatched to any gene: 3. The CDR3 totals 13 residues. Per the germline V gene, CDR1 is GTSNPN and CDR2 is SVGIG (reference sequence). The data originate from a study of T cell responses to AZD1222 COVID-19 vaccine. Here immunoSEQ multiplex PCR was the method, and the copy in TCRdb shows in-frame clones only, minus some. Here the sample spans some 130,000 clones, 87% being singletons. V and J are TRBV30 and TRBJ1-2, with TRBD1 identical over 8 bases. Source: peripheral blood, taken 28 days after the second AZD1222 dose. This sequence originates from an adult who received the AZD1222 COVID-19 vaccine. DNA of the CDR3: TGTGCCTGGAGTCCTGGACAGGGCTATGGCTACACCTTC. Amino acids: CAWSPGQGYGYTF. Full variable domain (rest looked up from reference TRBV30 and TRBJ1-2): SQTIHQWPATLVQPVGSPLSLECTVEGTSNPNLYWYRQAAGRGLQLLFYSVGIGQISSEVPQNLSASRPQDRQFILSSKKLLLSDSGFYLCAWSPGQGYGYTFGSGTRLTVV.